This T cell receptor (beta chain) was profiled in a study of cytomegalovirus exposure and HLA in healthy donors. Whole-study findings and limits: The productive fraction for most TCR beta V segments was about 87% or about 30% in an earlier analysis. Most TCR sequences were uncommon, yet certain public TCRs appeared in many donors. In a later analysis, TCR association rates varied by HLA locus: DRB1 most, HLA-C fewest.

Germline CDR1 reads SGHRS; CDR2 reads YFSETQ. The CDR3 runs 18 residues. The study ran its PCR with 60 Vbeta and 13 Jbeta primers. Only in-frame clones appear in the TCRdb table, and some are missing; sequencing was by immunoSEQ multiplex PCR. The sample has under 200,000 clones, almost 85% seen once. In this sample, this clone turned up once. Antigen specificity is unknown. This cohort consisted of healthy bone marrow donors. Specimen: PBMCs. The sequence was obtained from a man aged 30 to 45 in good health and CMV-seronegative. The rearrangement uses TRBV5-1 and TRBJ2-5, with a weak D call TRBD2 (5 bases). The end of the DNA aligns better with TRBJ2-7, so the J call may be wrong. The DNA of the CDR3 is TGCGCCAGCAGCTTGGCAATACCGGGATGGGATTTCGGCTACGAGCAGTACTTC. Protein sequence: CASSLAIPGWDFGYEQYF.